These T cell receptor beta chains were read from a single sample in a study of cytotoxic CD8 clonotypes in ibrutinib-treated CLL. Here immunoSEQ multiplex PCR was the method, and the copy in TCRdb shows in-frame clones only, minus some. Of approximately 70,000 clones listed, around 81% are singletons. The sequenced sample was PBMCs, obtained at disease progression, from a patient treated with ibrutinib. Source of these receptors: a human donor with chronic lymphocytic leukemia. CDR3s include the opening cysteine and the closing phenylalanine or tryptophan. The D gene is left open where the match is weak. Expanded clones get a size class; other rows say once, few or many, or leave the size out.

14,TRBV30,NA,TRBJ1-2,NA,CAWQQERFLYGYTF,TGTGCCTGGCAACAGGAGCGGTTTTTATATGGCTACACCTTC
12,TRBV6-1,NA,TRBJ2-7,NA,CASSGAGREQYF,TGTGCCAGCAGTGGGGCGGGGCGCGAGCAGTACTTC
13,TRBV6-6,NA,TRBJ2-1,NA,CASRGGPYNEQFF,TGTGCCAGCCGTGGGGGGCCCTACAATGAGCAGTTCTTC
13,TRBV30,few,TRBJ1-2,NA,CAWSLTESYGYTF,TGTGCCTGGAGTTTAACAGAAAGCTATGGCTACACCTTC
13,TRBV18,once,TRBJ2-7,NA,CASSPEQAYEQYF,TGTGCCAGCTCACCAGAACAGGCCTACGAGCAGTACTTC
16,TRBV4-1,NA,TRBJ1-5,NA,CASSQDAGDSNQPQHF,TGCGCCAGCAGCCAAGATGCCGGGGATAGCAATCAGCCCCAGCATTTT
16,TRBV4-2,NA,TRBJ1-5,TRBD1,CASSQGDRGRFQPQHF,TGTGCCAGCAGCCAAGGGGACAGGGGGCGTTTTCAGCCCCAGCATTTT
13,TRBV10-3,NA,TRBJ2-7,TRBD2,CAITSTRGDEQYF,TGTGCCATCACCTCCACGCGGGGGGACGAGCAGTACTTC
14,TRBV6-1,NA,TRBJ2-7,TRBD2,CASSEASGNYEQYF,TGTGCCAGCAGTGAAGCTAGCGGGAACTACGAGCAGTACTTC
13,TRBV2,NA,TRBJ1-5,NA,CASSAGLNQPQHF,TGTGCCAGCAGTGCAGGGCTCAATCAGCCCCAGCATTTT
15,TRBV18,NA,TRBJ2-6,NA,CASSPPGVGANVLTF,TGTGCCAGCTCACCACCGGGGGTAGGGGCCAACGTCCTGACTTTC
18,TRBV18,NA,TRBJ1-4,NA,CASSPRSPRAPTNEKLFF,TGTGCCAGCTCACCACGAAGTCCCCGGGCGCCAACTAATGAAAAACTGTTTTTT
13,TRBV27,NA,TRBJ1-1,NA,CASSLGDRTVAFF,TGTGCCAGCAGTTTAGGAGACAGGACGGTGGCTTTCTTT
14,TRBV2,NA,TRBJ2-7,TRBD1,CASRKDREKHEQYF,TGTGCCAGCAGGAAGGACAGGGAGAAACACGAGCAGTACTTC
13,TRBV10-3,NA,TRBJ1-2,NA,CAISDEENYGYTF,TGTGCCATCAGCGACGAGGAGAACTATGGCTACACCTTC
14,TRBV25-1,NA,TRBJ1-6,NA,CASSEGGYNSPLHF,TGTGCCAGCAGTGAAGGGGGATATAATTCACCCCTCCACTTT
13,TRBV2,NA,TRBJ2-1,NA,CASSELDLNEQFF,TGTGCCAGCAGTGAACTCGATCTCAATGAGCAGTTCTTC
16,TRBV10-1,NA,TRBJ2-3,TRBD2,CASSLSTSGRGDTQYF,TGCGCCAGCAGCCTCTCAACTAGCGGGAGGGGAGATACGCAGTATTTT
14,TRBV28,NA,TRBJ1-5,NA,CASSTTMTGQPQHF,TGTGCCAGCAGTACGACCATGACGGGTCAGCCCCAGCATTTT
15,TRBV5-1,NA,TRBJ2-3,NA,CASSLDGFSTDTQYF,TGCGCCAGCAGCTTGGATGGATTTAGCACAGATACGCAGTATTTT
13,TRBV15,NA,TRBJ2-7,NA,CATSTLLLYEQYF,TGTGCCACCAGCACCCTACTACTCTACGAGCAGTACTTC
15,TRBV5-1,NA,TRBJ2-7,NA,CASSLGQTLAYEQYF,TGCGCCAGCAGCTTGGGACAGACTCTAGCCTACGAGCAGTACTTC
14,TRBV19,NA,TRBJ2-7,TRBD1,CASSMRQGLDEQYF,TGTGCCAGTAGTATGAGACAGGGGCTGGACGAGCAGTACTTC
9,TRBV29-1,few,TRBJ2-2,NA,CSGTGELFF,TGCAGTGGCACCGGGGAGCTGTTTTTT
12,TRBV29-1,NA,TRBJ1-1,NA,CSVDRLNTEAFF,TGCAGCGTGGACAGATTGAACACTGAAGCTTTCTTT
11,TRBV5-5,NA,TRBJ1-1,NA,CASSSLVLAFF,TGTGCCAGCAGCTCCTTGGTATTGGCTTTCTTT
11,TRBV20-1,NA,TRBJ1-1,NA,CSASHGNVAFF,TGCAGTGCTAGTCACGGGAATGTGGCTTTCTTT
17,TRBV7-8,NA,TRBJ2-2,NA,CASSLLVGRSPAGELFF,TGTGCCAGCAGCTTATTAGTGGGCCGATCCCCGGCCGGGGAGCTGTTTTTT
13,TRBV10-1,NA,TRBJ1-1,TRBD1,CASRKDRVTEAFF,TGCGCCAGCAGGAAGGACAGGGTCACTGAAGCTTTCTTT
13,TRBV7-9,few,TRBJ2-7,NA,CASSLPPGYEQYF,TGTGCCAGCAGCTTACCCCCGGGCTACGAGCAGTACTTC
14,TRBV4-1,NA,TRBJ2-7,NA,CASSHRPFTYEQYF,TGCGCCAGCAGCCATCGTCCCTTCACCTACGAGCAGTACTTC
14,TRBV5-1,NA,TRBJ1-1,TRBD1,CASSSTGVVTEAFF,TGCGCCAGCAGCTCGACAGGGGTGGTCACTGAAGCTTTCTTT
15,TRBV6-5,NA,TRBJ2-3,NA,CASSLTGIVTDTQYF,TGTGCCAGCAGTTTGACGGGGATCGTCACAGATACGCAGTATTTT